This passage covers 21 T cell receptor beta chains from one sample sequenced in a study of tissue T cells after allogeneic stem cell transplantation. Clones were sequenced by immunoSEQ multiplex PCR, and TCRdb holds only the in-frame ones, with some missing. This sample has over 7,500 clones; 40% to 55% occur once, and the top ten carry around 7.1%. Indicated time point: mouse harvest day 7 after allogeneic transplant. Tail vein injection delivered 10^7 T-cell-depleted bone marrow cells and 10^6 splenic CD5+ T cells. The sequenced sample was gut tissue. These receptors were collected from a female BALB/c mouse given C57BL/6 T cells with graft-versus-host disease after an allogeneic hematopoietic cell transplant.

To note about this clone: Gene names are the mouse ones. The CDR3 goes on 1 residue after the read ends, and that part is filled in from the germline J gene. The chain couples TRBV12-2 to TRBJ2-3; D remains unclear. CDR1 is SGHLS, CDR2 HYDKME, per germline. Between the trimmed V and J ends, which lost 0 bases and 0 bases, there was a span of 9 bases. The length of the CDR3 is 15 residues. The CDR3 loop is CASSLAGTSAETLYF. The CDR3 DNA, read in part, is TGTGCCAGCTCTCTCGCCGGTACTAGTGCAGAAACGCTGTAT.

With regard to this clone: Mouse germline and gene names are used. The CDR3: CASSSGQGTEVFF. The covered CDR3 bases are TGTGCCAGCAGTTCGGGACAGGGCACAGAAGTCTTC. The chain carries TRBV15 and TRBJ1-1; 9 bases are a match to TRBD1. The CDR3 end falls 1 residue outside the read, so it is completed with the germline J gene. CDR3 length: 13 residues. Germline CDR1 reads SGHND; CDR2 reads FRSKSL. J lost 4 bases, V lost 4 bases, and 1 base had no gene match.

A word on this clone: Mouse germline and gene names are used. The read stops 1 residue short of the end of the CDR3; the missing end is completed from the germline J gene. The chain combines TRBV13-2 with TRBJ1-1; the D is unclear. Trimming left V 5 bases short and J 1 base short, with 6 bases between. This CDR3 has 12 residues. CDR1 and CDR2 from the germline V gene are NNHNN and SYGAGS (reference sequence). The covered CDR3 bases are TGTGCCAGCGGGAGGAGGAACACAGAAGTCTTC. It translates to CASGRRNTEVF. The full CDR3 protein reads CASGRRNTEVFF.

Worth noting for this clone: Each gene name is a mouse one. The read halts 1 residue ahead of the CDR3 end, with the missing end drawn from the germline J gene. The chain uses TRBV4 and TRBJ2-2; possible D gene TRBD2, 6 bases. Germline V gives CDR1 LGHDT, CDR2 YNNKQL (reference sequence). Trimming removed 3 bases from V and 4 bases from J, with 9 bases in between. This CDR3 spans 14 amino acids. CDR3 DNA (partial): TGTGCCAGCAGCTACTGGGGAGGCACCGGGCAGCTCTAC. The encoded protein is CASSYWGGTGQLY. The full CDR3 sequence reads CASSYWGGTGQLYF.

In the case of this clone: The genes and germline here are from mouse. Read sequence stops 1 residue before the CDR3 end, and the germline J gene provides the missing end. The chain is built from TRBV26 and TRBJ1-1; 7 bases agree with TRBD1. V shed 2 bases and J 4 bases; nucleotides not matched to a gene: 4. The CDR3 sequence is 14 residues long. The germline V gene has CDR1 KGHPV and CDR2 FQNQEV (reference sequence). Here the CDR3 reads CASSLEGGGTEVFF. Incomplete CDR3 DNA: TGTGCCAGCAGTCTGGAAGGGGGCGGCACAGAAGTCTTC.

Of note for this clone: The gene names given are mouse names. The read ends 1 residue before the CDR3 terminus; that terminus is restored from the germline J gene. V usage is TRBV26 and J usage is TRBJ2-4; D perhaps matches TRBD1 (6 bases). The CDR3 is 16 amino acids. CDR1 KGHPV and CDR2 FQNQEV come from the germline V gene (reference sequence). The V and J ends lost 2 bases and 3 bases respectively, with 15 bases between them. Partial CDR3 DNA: TGTGCCAGCAGTCTGAGGCAGGGGCGAGGACAAAACACCTTGTAC. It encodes CASSLRQGRGQNTLY. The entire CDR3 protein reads CASSLRQGRGQNTLYF.

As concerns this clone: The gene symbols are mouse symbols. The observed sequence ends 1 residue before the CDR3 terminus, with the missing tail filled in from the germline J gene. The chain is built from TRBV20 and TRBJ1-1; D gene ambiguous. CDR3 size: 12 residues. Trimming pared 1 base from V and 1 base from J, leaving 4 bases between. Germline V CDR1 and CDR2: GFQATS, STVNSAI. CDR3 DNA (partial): TGTGGTGCTAGGGTCGGAAACACAGAAGTCTTC. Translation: CGARVGNTEVF. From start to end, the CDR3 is CGARVGNTEVFF.

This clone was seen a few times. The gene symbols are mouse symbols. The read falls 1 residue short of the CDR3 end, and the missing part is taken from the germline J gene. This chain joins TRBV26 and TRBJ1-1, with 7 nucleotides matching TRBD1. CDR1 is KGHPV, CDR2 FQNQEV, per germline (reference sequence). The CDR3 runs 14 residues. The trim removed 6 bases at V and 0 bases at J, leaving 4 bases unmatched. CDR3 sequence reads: CASSRGQSNTEVFF. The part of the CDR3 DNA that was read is TGTGCCAGCAGCCGGGGACAGTCAAACACAGAAGTCTTC.

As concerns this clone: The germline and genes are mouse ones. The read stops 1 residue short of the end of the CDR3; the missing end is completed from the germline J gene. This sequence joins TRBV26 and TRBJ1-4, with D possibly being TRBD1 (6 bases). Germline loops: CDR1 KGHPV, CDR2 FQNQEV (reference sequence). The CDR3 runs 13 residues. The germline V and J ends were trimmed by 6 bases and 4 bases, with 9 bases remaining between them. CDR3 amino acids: CASRGQLNERLFF. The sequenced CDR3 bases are TGTGCCAGCAGGGGACAACTCAACGAAAGATTATTT.

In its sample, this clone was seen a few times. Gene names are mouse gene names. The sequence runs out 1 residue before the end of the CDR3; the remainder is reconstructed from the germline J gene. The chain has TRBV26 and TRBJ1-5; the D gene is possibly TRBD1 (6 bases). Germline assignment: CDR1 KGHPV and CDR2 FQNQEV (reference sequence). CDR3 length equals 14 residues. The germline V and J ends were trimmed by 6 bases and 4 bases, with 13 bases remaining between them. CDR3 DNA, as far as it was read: TGTGCCAGCAGGAGACCGGGACAAAACCAGGCTCCGCTT. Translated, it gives CASRRPGQNQAPL. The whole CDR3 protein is CASRRPGQNQAPLF.

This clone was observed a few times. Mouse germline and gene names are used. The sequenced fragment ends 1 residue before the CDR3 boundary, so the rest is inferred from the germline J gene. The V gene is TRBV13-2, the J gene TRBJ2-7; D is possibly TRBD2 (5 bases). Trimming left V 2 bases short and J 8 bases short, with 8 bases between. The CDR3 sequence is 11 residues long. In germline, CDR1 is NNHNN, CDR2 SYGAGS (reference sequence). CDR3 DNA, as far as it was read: TGTGCCAGCGGTGAATCTGGGCAACAGTAC. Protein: CASGESGQQY. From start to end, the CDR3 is CASGESGQQYF.

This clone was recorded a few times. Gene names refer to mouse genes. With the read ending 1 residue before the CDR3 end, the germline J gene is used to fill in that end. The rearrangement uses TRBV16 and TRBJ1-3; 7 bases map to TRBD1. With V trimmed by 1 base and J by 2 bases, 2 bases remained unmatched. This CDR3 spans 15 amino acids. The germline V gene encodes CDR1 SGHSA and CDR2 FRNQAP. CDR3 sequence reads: CASSLVQGAGNTLYF. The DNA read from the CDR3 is TGTGCAAGCAGCTTAGTCCAGGGGGCTGGAAATACGCTCTAT.

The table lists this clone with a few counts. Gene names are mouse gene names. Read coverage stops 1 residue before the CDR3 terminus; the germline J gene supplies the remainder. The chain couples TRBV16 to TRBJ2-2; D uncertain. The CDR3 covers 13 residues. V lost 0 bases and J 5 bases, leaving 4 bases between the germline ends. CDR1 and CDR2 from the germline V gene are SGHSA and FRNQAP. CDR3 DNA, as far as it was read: TGTGCAAGCAGCTTAGATAGGACCGGGCAGCTCTAC. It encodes CASSLDRTGQLY. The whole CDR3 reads CASSLDRTGQLYF. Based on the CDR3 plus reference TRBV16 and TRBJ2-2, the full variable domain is NAGVIQTPRHKVTGKGQEATLWCEPISGHSAVFWYRQTIVQGLEFLTYFRNQAPIDDSGMPKERFSAQMPNQSHSTLKIQSTQPQDSAVYLCASSLDRTGQLYFGEGSKLTVL.

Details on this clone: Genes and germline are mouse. CDR3 residues: CASSRDWGGDKNTLYF. The covered CDR3 bases are TGTGCCAGCTCCCGGGACTGGGGGGGCGACAAAAACACCTTGTAC. The chain combines TRBV12-1 with TRBJ2-4; 14 bases are shared with TRBD2. The sequence runs out 1 residue before the end of the CDR3; the remainder is reconstructed from the germline J gene. J was trimmed by 4 bases and V by 4 bases; bases with no gene match: 6. Germline V CDR1 and CDR2: SGHSN, HYEKVE. The CDR3 length is 16 residues.

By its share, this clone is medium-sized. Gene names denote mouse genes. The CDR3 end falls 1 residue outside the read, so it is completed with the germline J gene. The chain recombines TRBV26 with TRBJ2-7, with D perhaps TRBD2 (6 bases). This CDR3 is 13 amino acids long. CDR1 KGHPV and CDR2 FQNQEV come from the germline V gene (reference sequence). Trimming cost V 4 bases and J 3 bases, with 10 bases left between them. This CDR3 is CASSPPGDYEQYF. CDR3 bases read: TGTGCCAGCAGTCCCCCTGGGGACTATGAACAGTAC.

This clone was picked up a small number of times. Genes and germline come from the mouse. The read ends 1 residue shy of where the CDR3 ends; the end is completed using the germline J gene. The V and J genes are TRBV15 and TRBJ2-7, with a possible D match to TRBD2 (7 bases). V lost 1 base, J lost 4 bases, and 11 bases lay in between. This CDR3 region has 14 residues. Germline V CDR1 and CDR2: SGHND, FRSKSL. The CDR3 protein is CASSLEGGVYEQYF. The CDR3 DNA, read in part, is TGTGCCAGCAGTTTAGAGGGGGGGGTTTATGAACAGTAC.

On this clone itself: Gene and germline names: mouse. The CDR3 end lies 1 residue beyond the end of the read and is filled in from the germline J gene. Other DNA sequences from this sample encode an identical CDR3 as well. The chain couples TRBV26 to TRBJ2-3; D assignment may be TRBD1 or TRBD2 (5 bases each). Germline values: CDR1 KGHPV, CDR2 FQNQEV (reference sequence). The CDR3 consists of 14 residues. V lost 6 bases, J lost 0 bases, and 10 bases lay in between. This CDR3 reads CASRRGSSAETLYF. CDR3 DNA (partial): TGTGCCAGCAGACGGGGGTCTAGTGCAGAAACGCTGTAT.

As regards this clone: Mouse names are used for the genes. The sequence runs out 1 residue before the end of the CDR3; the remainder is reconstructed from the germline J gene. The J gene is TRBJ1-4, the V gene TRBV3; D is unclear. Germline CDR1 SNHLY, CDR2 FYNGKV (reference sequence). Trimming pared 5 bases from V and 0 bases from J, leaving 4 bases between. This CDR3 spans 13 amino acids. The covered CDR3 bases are TGTGCCAGCAGCAGAATTTCCAACGAAAGATTATTT. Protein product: CASSRISNERLF. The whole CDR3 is CASSRISNERLFF.

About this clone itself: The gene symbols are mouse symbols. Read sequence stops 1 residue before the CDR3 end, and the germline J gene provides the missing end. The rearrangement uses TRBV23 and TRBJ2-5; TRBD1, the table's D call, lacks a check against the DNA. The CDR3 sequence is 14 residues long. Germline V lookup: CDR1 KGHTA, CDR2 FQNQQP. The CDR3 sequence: CSSRGQAGQDTQYF. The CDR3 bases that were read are TGCTCCAGCAGGGGACAGGCAGGCCAAGACACCCAGTAC. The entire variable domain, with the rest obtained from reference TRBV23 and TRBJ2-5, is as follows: DAAVTQKPRYLIKMKGQEAEMKCIPEKGHTAVFWYQQKQSKELKFLIYFQNQQPLDQIDMVKERFSAVCPSSSLCSLGIRTCEAEDSALYLCSSRGQAGQDTQYFGPGTRLLVL.

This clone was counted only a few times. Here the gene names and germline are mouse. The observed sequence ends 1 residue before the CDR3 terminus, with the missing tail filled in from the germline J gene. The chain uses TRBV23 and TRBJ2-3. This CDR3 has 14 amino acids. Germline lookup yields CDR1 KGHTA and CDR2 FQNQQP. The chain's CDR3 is CSSRYGVSAETLYF. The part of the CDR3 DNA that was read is TGCTCCAGCAGATACGGGGTTAGTGCAGAAACGCTGTAT.

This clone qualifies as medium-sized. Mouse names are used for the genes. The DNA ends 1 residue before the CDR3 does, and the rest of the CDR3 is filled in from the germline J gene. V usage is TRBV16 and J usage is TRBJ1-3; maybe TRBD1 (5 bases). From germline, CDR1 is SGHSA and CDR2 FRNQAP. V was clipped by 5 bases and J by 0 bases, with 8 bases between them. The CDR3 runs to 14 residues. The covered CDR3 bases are TGTGCAAGCAGCCACACAGGTTCTGGAAATACGCTCTAT. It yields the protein CASSHTGSGNTLY. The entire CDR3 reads CASSHTGSGNTLYF.